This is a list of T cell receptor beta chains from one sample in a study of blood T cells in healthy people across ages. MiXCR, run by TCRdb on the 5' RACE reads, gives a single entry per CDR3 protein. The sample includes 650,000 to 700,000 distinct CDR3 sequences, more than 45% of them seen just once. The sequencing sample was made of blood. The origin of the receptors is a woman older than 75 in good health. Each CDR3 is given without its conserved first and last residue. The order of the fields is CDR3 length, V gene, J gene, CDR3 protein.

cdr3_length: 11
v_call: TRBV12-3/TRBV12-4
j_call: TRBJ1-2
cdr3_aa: ASSLRTGGGYT

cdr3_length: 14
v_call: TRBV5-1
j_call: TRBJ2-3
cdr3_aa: ASSTTSGGGPDTQY

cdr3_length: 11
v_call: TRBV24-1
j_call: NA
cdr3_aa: ATSDLKGSEQY

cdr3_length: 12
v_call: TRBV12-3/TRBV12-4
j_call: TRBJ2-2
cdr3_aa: ASSYGAGAGELF

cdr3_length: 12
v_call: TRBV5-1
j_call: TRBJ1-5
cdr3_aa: ASREQGGDQPQH

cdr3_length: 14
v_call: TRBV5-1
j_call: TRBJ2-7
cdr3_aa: ASSSTTLEGTYEQY

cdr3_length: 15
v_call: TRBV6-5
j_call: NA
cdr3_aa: ASSYSSSGPPGETQY

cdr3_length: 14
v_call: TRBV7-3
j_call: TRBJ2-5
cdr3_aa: ASSLTGSGPQETQY

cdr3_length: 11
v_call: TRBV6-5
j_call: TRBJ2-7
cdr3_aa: ASSYSTAYEQY

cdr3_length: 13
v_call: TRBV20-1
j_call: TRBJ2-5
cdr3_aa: SARPRGGAKETQY

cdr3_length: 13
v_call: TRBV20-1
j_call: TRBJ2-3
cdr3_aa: SARGRRALTDTQY

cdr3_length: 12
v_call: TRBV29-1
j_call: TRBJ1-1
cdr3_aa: SVASGTGRTEAF

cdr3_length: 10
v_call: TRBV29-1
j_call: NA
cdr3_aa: SVVQGKNIQY

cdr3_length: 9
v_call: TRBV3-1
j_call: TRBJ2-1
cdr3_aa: ASSQRFEQF